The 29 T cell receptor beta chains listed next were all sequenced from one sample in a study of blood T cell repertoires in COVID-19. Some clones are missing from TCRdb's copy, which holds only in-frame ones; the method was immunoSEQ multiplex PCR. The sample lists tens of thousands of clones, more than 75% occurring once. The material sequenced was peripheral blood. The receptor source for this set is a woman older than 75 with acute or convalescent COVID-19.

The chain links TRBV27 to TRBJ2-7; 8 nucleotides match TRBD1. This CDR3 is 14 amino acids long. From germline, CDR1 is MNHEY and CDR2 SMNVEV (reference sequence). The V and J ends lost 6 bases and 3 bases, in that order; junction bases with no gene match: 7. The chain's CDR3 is CASRKPGGRYEQYF. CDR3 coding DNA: TGTGCCAGCAGGAAACCAGGGGGCCGCTACGAGCAGTACTTC.

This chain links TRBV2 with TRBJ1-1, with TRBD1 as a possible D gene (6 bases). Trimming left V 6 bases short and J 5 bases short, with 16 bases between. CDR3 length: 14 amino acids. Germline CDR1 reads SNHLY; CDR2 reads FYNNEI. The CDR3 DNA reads TGTGCCAGCAGACAGGACCTAAGGGGGACTGAAGCTTTCTTT. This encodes CASRQDLRGTEAFF.

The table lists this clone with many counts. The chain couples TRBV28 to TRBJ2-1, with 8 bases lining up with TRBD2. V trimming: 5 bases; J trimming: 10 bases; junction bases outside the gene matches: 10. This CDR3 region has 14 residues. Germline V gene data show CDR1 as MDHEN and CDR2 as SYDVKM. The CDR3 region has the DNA TGTGCCAGCAGTCTAGCGGGTTCGGGGAGGGAGCAGTTCTTC. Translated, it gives CASSLAGSGREQFF.

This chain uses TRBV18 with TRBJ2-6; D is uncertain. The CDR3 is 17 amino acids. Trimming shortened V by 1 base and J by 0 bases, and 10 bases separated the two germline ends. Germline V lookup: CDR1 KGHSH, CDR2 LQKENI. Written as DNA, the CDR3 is TGTGCCAGCTCACCACAAGTACAGAACTCTGGGGCCAACGTCCTGACTTTC. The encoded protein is CASSPQVQNSGANVLTF.

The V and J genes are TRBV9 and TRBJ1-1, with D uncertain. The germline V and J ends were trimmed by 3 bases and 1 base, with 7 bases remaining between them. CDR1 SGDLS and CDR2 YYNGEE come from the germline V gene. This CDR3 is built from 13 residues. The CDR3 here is CASSDITNTEAFF. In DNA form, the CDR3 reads TGTGCCAGCAGCGACATCACGAACACTGAAGCTTTCTTT.

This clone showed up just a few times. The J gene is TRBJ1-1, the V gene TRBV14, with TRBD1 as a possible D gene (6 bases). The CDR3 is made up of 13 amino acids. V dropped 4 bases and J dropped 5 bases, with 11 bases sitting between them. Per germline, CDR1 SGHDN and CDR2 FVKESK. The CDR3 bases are TGTGCCAGCAGCCTGGACAGCCAAACTGAAGCTTTCTTT. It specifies CASSLDSQTEAFF.

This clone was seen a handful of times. Written as DNA, the CDR3 is TGTGCCAGCAGCTTAAATTCCTACACAGATACGCAGTATTTT. Its protein product is CASSLNSYTDTQYF. This sequence joins TRBV11-2 and TRBJ2-3; unclear D gene. This CDR3 is built from 14 residues. The V gene lost 2 bases and the J gene lost 2 bases, with 8 bases spanning the gap. CDR1 is SGHAT and CDR2 is FQNNGV in the germline V gene.

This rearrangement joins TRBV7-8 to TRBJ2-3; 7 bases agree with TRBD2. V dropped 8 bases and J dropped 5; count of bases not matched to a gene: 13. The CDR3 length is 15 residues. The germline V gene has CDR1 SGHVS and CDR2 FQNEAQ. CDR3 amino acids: CASRPRREQLDTQYF. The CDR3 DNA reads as TGTGCCAGCCGGCCCCGGCGGGAGCAATTAGATACGCAGTATTTT.

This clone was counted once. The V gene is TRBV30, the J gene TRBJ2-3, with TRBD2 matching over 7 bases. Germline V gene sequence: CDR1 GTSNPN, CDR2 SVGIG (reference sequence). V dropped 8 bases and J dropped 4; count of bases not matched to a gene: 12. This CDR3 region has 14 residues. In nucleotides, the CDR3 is TGTGCCGCACGCGTAAGGACTAGATCAGATACGCAGTATTTT. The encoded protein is CAARVRTRSDTQYF.

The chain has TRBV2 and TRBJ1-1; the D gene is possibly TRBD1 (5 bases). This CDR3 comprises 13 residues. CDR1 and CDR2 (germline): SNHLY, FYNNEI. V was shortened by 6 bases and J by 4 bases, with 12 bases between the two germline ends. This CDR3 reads CASSARVRTEAFF. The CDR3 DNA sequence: TGTGCCAGCAGCGCCAGGGTTCGCACTGAAGCTTTCTTT.

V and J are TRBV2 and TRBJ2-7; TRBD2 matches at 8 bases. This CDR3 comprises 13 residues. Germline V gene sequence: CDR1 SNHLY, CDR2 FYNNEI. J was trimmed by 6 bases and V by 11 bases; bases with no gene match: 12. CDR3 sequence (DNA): TGTGCCGGAGCGAAGCGGGGGATGAGCGAGCAGTACTTC. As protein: CAGAKRGMSEQYF.

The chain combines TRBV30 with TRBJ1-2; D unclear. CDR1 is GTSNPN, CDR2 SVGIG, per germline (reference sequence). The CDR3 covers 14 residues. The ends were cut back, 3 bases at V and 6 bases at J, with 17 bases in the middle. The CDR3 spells CAWRPPVRENGYTF. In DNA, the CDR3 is TGTGCCTGGAGGCCCCCCGTGAGGGAAAATGGCTACACCTTC.

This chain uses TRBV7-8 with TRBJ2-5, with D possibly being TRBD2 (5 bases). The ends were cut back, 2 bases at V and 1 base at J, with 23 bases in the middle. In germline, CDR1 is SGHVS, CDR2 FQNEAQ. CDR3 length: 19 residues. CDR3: CASSLRTSWGAERQETQYF. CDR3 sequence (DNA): TGTGCCAGCAGCTTACGTACCTCTTGGGGAGCGGAACGCCAAGAGACCCAGTACTTC.

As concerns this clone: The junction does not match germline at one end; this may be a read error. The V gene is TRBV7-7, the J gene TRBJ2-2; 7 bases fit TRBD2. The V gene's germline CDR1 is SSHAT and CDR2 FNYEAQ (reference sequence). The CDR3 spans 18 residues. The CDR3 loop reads CASSLRPGQRGNTGELFF. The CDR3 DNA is TGTGCTAGCAGCTTACGCCCGGGGCAGCGGGGGAACACCGGGGAGCTGTTTTTT.

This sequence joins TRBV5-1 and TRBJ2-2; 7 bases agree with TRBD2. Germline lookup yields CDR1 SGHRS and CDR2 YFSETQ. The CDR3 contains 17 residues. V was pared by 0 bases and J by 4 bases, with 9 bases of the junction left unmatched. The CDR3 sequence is CASSLGRRELATGELFF. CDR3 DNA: TGCGCCAGCAGCTTGGGGCGGCGGGAGTTGGCCACCGGGGAGCTGTTTTTT.

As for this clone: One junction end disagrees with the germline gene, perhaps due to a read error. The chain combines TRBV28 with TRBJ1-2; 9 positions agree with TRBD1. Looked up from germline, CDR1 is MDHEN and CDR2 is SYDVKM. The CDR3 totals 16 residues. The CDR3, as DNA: TGTGCCGGCAGCCTAGGACAGGGGATCGGTGACTATGGCTACACCTTC. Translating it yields CAGSLGQGIGDYGYTF.

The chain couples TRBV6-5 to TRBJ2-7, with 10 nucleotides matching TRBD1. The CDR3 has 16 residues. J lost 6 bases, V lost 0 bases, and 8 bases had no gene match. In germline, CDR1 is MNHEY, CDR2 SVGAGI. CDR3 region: CASSYSWTGGFFEQYF. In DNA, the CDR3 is TGTGCCAGCAGTTACTCTTGGACAGGGGGGTTCTTCGAGCAGTACTTC.

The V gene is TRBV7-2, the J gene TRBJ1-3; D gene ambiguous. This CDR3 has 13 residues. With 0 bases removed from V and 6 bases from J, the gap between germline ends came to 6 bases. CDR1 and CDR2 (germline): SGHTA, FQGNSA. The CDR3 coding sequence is TGTGCCAGCAGCTTAGCCCGGTCAAACACCATATATTTT. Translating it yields CASSLARSNTIYF.

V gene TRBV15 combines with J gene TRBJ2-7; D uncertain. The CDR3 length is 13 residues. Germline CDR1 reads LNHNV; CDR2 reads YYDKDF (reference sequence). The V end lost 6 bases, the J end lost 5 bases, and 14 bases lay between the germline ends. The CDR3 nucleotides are TGTGCCACCAGAGCCCTGTTTAGCCACGAGCAGTACTTC. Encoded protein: CATRALFSHEQYF.

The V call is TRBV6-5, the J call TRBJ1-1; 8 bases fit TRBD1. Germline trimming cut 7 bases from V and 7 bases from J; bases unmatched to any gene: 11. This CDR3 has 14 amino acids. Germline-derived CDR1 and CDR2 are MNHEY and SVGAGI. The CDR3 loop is CASNSGGSVREAFF. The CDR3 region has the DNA TGTGCCAGCAACTCAGGGGGCTCGGTCCGTGAAGCTTTCTTT.

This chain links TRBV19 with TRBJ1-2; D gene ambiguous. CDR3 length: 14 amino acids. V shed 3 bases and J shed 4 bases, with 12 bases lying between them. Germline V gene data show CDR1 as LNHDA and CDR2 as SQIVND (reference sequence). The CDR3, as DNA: TGTGCCAGTAGTATGGCGGAGGTGGGCTATGGCTACACCTTC. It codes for CASSMAEVGYGYTF.

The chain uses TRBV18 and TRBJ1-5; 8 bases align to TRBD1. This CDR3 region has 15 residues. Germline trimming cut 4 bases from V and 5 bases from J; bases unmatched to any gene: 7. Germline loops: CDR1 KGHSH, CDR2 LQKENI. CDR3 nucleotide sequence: TGTGCCAGCTCACGATCGACAGGGGACTATCAGCCCCAGCATTTT. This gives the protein CASSRSTGDYQPQHF.

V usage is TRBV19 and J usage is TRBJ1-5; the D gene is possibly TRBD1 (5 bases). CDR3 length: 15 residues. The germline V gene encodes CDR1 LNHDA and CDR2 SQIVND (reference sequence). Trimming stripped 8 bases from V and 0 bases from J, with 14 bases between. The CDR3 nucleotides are TGTGCCAGTCGACAGCAGTACCTTAGCAATCAGCCCCAGCATTTT. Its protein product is CASRQQYLSNQPQHF.

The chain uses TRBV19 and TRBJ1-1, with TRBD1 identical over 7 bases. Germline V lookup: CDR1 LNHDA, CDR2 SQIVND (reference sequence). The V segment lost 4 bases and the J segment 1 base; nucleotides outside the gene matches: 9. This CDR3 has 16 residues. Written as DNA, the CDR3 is TGTGCCAGTAGTACTCAGTTACGACAGGGGAACACTGAAGCTTTCTTT. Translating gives CASSTQLRQGNTEAFF.

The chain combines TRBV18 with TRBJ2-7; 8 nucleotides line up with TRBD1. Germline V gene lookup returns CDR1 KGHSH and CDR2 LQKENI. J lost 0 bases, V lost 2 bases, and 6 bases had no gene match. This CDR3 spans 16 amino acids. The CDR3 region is CASSPRQGLGSYEQYF. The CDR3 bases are TGTGCCAGCTCACCAAGACAGGGGCTAGGCTCCTACGAGCAGTACTTC.

CDR3 residues: CASSQGQGSNYGYTF. Here the CDR3 DNA reads TGTGCCAGCAGCCAAGGACAGGGCTCGAACTATGGCTACACCTTC. V usage is TRBV4-2 and J usage is TRBJ1-2; 7 nucleotides align to TRBD1. Germline V gene data show CDR1 as LGHNA and CDR2 as YNFKEQ. Unmatched junction bases numbered 4, after V lost 1 base and J lost 2 bases. The CDR3 length is 15 residues.

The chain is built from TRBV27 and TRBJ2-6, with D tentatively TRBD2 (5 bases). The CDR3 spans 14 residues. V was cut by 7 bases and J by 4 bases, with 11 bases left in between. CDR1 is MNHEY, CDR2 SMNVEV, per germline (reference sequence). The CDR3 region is CASKEGPGANVLTF. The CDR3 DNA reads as TGTGCCAGCAAAGAGGGCCCCGGGGCCAACGTCCTGACTTTC. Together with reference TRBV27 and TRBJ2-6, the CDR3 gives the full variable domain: EAQVTQNPRYLITVTGKKLTVTCSQNMNHEYMSWYRQDPGLGLRQIYYSMNVEVTDKGDVPEGYKVSRKEKRNFPLILESPSPNQTSLYFCASKEGPGANVLTFGAGSRLTVL.

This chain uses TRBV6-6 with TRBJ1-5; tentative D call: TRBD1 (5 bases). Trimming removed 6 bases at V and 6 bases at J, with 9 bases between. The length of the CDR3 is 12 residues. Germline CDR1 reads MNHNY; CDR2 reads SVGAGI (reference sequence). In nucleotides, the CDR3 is TGTGCCAGCAGGGGGGAGGGTCAGCCCCAGCATTTT. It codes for CASRGEGQPQHF.

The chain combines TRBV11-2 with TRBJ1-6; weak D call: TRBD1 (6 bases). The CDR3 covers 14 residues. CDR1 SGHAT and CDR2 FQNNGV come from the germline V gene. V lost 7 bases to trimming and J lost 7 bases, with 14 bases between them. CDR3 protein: CASKPQGRNSPLHF. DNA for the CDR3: TGTGCCAGCAAACCCCAGGGGCGGAATTCACCCCTCCACTTT.